Here is one TCR beta chain with its context. Antigen unknown. The data are from a study of T cell repertoires in aging, cancer and after chemotherapy. General observations from the study: Rebound thymic output was suggested by rising median generation probability during chemotherapy in each cancer cohort.

The CDR3 sequence is 14 residues long. Per germline, CDR1 LNHDA and CDR2 SQIVND (reference sequence). The J segment lost 8 bases and the V segment lost 7 bases, leaving 11 bases of the junction unmatched. TRB rearrangements spanning V, D and J were amplified using mixed TRB-A/B primers. TCRdb ran MiXCR on the multiplex PCR reads and lists one entry per CDR3 protein. In the table there are 2,000 to 2,500 distinct CDR3 sequences, over 40% of which are singletons. Peripheral blood genomic DNA, not sorted cells or RNA, was the template. The specimen sequenced was blood. The TCR was taken from a human donor with a blood cancer. The donor label of this sample is uncertain. The chain employs TRBV19 and TRBJ2-1, with 7 bases that match TRBD2. Written as DNA, the CDR3 is TGTGCCAGTACCCGCTTAGCGGGCCTCCATGAGCAGTTCTTC. This sequence encodes CASTRLAGLHEQFF.